What follows describes a single T cell receptor beta chain. What antigen it recognizes has not been identified. Per-base qualities were not stored, and no clone one base away is much larger. These data are taken from a study of T cell changes during pregnancy in multiple sclerosis (dated by TCRdb to between 2019 and 2020). Describing the broader study: The study looked at changes in the T cell repertoire across pregnancy in women with multiple sclerosis.

The method was the immunoSEQ multiplex PCR assay. TCRdb obtained this table from immuneACCESS and retained in-frame rearrangements with V and J assigned. These tables miss some clones; where compared with another copy, unresolved V genes account for less than half of the shortfall, and the remainder is unexplained. This sample gives approximately 48,000 clones in total; 92% of them show up just once. The biggest ten clones account for 0.35% to 0.5% of the sample. The TCR was taken from a female donor with multiple sclerosis, enrolled in a pregnancy study. The material was CD4+ T cells from peripheral blood mononuclear cells, obtained after pregnancy.

The DNA reads TGTGCCAGCAGTTTACGGACAGGGGGTACGAAGAATGGCTACACCTTC. Protein translation: CASSLRTGGTKNGYTF. The chain uses TRBV28 and TRBJ1-2; 10 middle bases align to TRBD1. The germline V gene provides CDR1 MDHEN and CDR2 SYDVKM. Taken from cysteine to phenylalanine, the CDR3 has 16 residues. Just the 48-base CDR3 DNA is kept, in frame starting at base 1. Trimming leaves V shorter by 2 bases and J shorter by 6 bases, with the junction holding 9 bases beyond the gene matches.